The next 22 T cell receptor beta chains were all read from a single sample in a study of blood T cell repertoires in COVID-19. Clones were sequenced by immunoSEQ multiplex PCR, and TCRdb holds only the in-frame ones, with some missing. The top ten hold under 7% of the sample, which has 250,000 to 350,000 clones, about nine tenths seen once. The sequenced sample consisted of peripheral blood. Source of these receptors: a woman in her 30s with COVID-19, enrolled during active disease.

The rearrangement uses TRBV7-8 and TRBJ1-5; unclear D gene. The CDR3 consists of 15 residues. Looked up from germline, CDR1 is SGHVS and CDR2 is FQNEAQ. With 1 base removed from V and 1 base from J, the gap between germline ends came to 8 bases. In nucleotides, the CDR3 is TGTGCCAGCAGCTTAGGGGCTGTAAGCAATCAGCCCCAGCATTTT. Protein: CASSLGAVSNQPQHF.

The chain links TRBV6-5 to TRBJ2-7; possible D gene TRBD1, 5 bases. Germline values: CDR1 MNHEY, CDR2 SVGAGI. The CDR3 runs to 14 residues. V was cut by 0 bases and J by 5 bases, with 11 bases left in between. The CDR3 nucleotides read TGTGCCAGCAGTTACTCGTCCAGGGTCGACGAGCAGTACTTC. This translates into CASSYSSRVDEQYF.

This chain connects TRBV15 to TRBJ2-1; the match to TRBD2 covers 7 bases. The CDR3 contains 18 residues. V dropped 1 base and J dropped 0; count of bases not matched to a gene: 9. Germline lookup yields CDR1 LNHNV and CDR2 YYDKDF (reference sequence). CDR3: CATSRVSTSRSSYNEQFF. In nucleotides, the CDR3 is TGTGCCACCAGCAGAGTATCGACTAGCCGGAGCTCCTACAATGAGCAGTTCTTC.

This rearrangement joins TRBV27 to TRBJ1-5; D gene unclear. CDR3 length equals 12 residues. Germline V gene lookup returns CDR1 MNHEY and CDR2 SMNVEV (reference sequence). Trimming removed 10 bases at V and 4 bases at J, with 11 bases between. The CDR3 coding sequence is TGTGCCACCGATAAAACTAATCAGCCCCAGCATTTT. This translates into CATDKTNQPQHF.

This chain joins TRBV19 and TRBJ1-5, with D perhaps matching TRBD1 (6 bases). The V gene's germline CDR1 is LNHDA and CDR2 SQIVND (reference sequence). V was cut by 3 bases and J by 4 bases, with 10 bases left in between. This CDR3 spans 14 amino acids. This chain's CDR3 is CASSIKGTNQPQHF. The CDR3 bases are TGTGCCAGTAGTATTAAGGGGACAAATCAGCCCCAGCATTTT.

This clone was observed a single time. CDR3 amino acids: CASSDGIANTGELFF. The CDR3 DNA follows: TGTGCCAGCAGCGACGGAATCGCGAACACCGGGGAGCTGTTTTTT. J is TRBJ2-2 and V is TRBV19; D gene uncertain. Germline V gene sequence: CDR1 LNHDA, CDR2 SQIVND (reference sequence). Trimming removed 9 bases from V and 0 bases from J, with 14 bases in between. This CDR3 region has 15 residues. Full variable domain (missing parts from reference TRBV19 and TRBJ2-2): DGGITQSPKYLFRKEGQNVTLSCEQNLNHDAMYWYRQDPGQGLRLIYYSQIVNDFQKGDIAEGYSVSREKKESFPLTVTSAQKNPTAFYLCASSDGIANTGELFFGEGSRLTVL.

V is TRBV11-1 and J is TRBJ2-7, with D perhaps TRBD1 (5 bases). Germline assignment: CDR1 SGHAT and CDR2 FQDESV (reference sequence). The CDR3 totals 11 residues. With 2 bases removed from V and 6 bases from J, the gap between germline ends came to 5 bases. CDR3 amino acids: CASSLQGEQYF. DNA of the CDR3: TGTGCCAGCAGCTTACAGGGCGAGCAGTACTTC.

This chain joins TRBV6-4 and TRBJ1-4; D ambiguous. Trimming removed 6 bases from V and 0 bases from J, with 14 bases in between. CDR3 size: 16 residues. In germline, CDR1 is MRHNA, CDR2 SNTAGT. The CDR3, as DNA: TGTGCCAGCAGCGAGCGGGCGACGGCAACTAATGAAAAACTGTTTTTT. It encodes CASSERATATNEKLFF.

The CDR3 coding sequence is TGTGCCAGCAGCGAGCAGGGGAGGGTCCACGAGCAGTACTTC. Amino acid sequence: CASSEQGRVHEQYF. This sequence joins TRBV28 and TRBJ2-7, with D tentatively TRBD2 (7 bases). CDR3 length equals 14 residues. Germline assignment: CDR1 MDHEN and CDR2 SYDVKM. V lost 6 bases, J lost 5 bases, and 17 bases lay in between.

The gene calls are TRBV6-5 and TRBJ2-2; possible D gene TRBD1, 5 bases. From germline, CDR1 is MNHEY and CDR2 SVGAGI. V lost 4 bases and J lost 5, with 11 bases in between. The CDR3 spans 14 residues. CDR3 protein: CASSLHQGTGELFF. CDR3 in DNA: TGTGCCAGCAGTTTACATCAGGGAACCGGGGAGCTGTTTTTT.

This rearrangement joins TRBV5-1 to TRBJ1-4; 7 nucleotides line up with TRBD1. V was clipped by 2 bases and J by 8 bases; unmatched bases: 6. There are 14 residues in the CDR3. CDR1 SGHRS and CDR2 YFSETQ come from the germline V gene. CDR3 nucleotide sequence: TGCGCCAGCAGCTTACAGGGGCCAGGGGAAAAACTGTTTTTT. Protein: CASSLQGPGEKLFF.

This chain uses TRBV27 with TRBJ1-5; 7 bases agree with TRBD1. Losses at the gene ends were 5 bases for V and 3 bases for J; bases not matched to a gene: 4. CDR3 length: 14 residues. Germline V gives CDR1 MNHEY, CDR2 SMNVEV (reference sequence). DNA of the CDR3: TGTGCCAGCAGTCAGACAGGGTCCAATCAGCCCCAGCATTTT. Translated: CASSQTGSNQPQHF.

This chain links TRBV28 with TRBJ2-5; 10 nucleotides align to TRBD2. CDR3 length: 16 residues. Per the germline V gene, CDR1 is MDHEN and CDR2 is SYDVKM. Trimming at V came to 6 bases and at J to 5 bases, leaving 12 bases not matched to a gene. CDR3 protein: CASSLREREGGETQYF. The CDR3 region has the DNA TGTGCCAGCAGCCTGCGCGAGCGGGAGGGCGGCGAGACCCAGTACTTC.

V is TRBV4-1 and J is TRBJ2-2; 8 bases map to TRBD2. Germline CDR1 reads MGHRA; CDR2 reads YSYEKL. The CDR3 spans 16 residues. The junction had 6 bases not matched to a gene; V was cut back by 0 bases and J by 6 bases. CDR3 region: CASSQDRQRESGELFF. The CDR3 nucleotides are TGCGCCAGCAGCCAAGATCGACAGCGGGAGTCCGGGGAGCTGTTTTTT.

This chain connects TRBV5-6 to TRBJ2-1; D possibly corresponds to TRBD2 (6 bases). Trimming left V 1 base short and J 0 bases short, with 11 bases between. The CDR3 extends over 16 amino acids. Germline V gene data show CDR1 as SGHDT and CDR2 as YYEEEE. CDR3 region: CASSLLAGFSYNEQFF. CDR3 in DNA: TGTGCCAGCAGCTTGCTCGCGGGATTCTCCTACAATGAGCAGTTCTTC.

The gene calls are TRBV5-5 and TRBJ1-2; 8 bases are a match to TRBD1. The CDR3 length is 14 residues. The germline V gene encodes CDR1 SGHKS and CDR2 YYEKEE (reference sequence). V trimming: 0 bases; J trimming: 7 bases; junction bases outside the gene matches: 5. CDR3 DNA: TGTGCCAGCAGCTTGGGACAGGGGAAGGGTGGCTACACCTTC. Translating gives CASSLGQGKGGYTF.

CDR3: CAISEKSGLAGGPGKNIQYF. The CDR3 DNA sequence: TGTGCCATCAGTGAAAAATCGGGACTAGCGGGAGGGCCCGGCAAAAACATTCAGTACTTC. V and J are TRBV10-3 and TRBJ2-4; 16 bases match TRBD2. The length of the CDR3 is 20 residues. Germline trimming cut 3 bases from V and 3 bases from J; bases unmatched to any gene: 11. Germline loops: CDR1 ENHRY, CDR2 SYGVKD.

This chain connects TRBV19 to TRBJ1-1, with a weak D call TRBD1 (5 bases). V was cut by 7 bases and J by 4 bases, with 19 bases left in between. The CDR3 spans 15 residues. From germline, CDR1 is LNHDA and CDR2 SQIVND (reference sequence). CDR3 amino acids: CASTSDTALSTEAFF. The CDR3 bases are TGTGCCAGTACCTCGGACACGGCTCTATCCACTGAAGCTTTCTTT.

V is TRBV29-1 and J is TRBJ1-1; D is unresolved. Trimming left V 0 bases short and J 0 bases short, with 11 bases between. Germline CDR1 SQVTM, CDR2 ANQGSEA. This CDR3 contains 15 residues. The CDR3 nucleotides read TGCAGCGTTGAAGAACCACAACCCATGAACACTGAAGCTTTCTTT. It codes for CSVEEPQPMNTEAFF. Filled out from reference TRBV29-1 and TRBJ1-1, the complete variable domain reads SAVISQKPSRDICQRGTSLTIQCQVDSQVTMMFWYRQQPGQSLTLIATANQGSEATYESGFVIDKFPISRPNLTFSTLTVSNMSPEDSSIYLCSVEEPQPMNTEAFFGQGTRLTVV.

The genes are TRBV5-1 and TRBJ2-7; 8 bases align to TRBD2. There are 16 residues in the CDR3. Unmatched junction bases numbered 11, after V lost 4 bases and J lost 2 bases. From germline, CDR1 is SGHRS and CDR2 YFSETQ. In DNA form, the CDR3 reads TGCGCCAGCAGCAGAGCCCAGCGGGAGAGTACCTACGAGCAGTACTTC. Its translation is CASSRAQRESTYEQYF. Combining the CDR3 with reference TRBV5-1 and TRBJ2-7 gives the whole variable domain KAGVTQTPRYLIKTRGQQVTLSCSPISGHRSVSWYQQTPGQGLQFLFEYFSETQRNKGNFPGRFSGRQFSNSRSEMNVSTLELGDSALYLCASSRAQRESTYEQYFGPGTRLTVT.

V gene TRBV19 combines with J gene TRBJ1-5; D perhaps matches TRBD1 (6 bases). Germline V lookup: CDR1 LNHDA, CDR2 SQIVND (reference sequence). This CDR3 comprises 15 residues. V was trimmed by 1 base and J by 5 bases, leaving 12 bases between them. The CDR3 region has the DNA TGTGCCAGTAGTATAGTGGGCAGGGGCCATCAGCCCCAGCATTTT. It translates to CASSIVGRGHQPQHF.

The chain recombines TRBV9 with TRBJ2-3; TRBD2 might be the D (5 bases). The V gene lost 0 bases and the J gene lost 0 bases, with 8 bases spanning the gap. This CDR3 is built from 15 residues. Per germline, CDR1 SGDLS and CDR2 YYNGEE. CDR3 loop: CASSVAGGSTDTQYF. As DNA, the CDR3 is TGTGCCAGCAGCGTAGCTGGCGGGAGCACAGATACGCAGTATTTT. Full variable domain (outside the CDR3, taken from reference TRBV9 and TRBJ2-3): DSGVTQTPKHLITATGQRVTLRCSPRSGDLSVYWYQQSLDQGLQFLIQYYNGEERAKGNILERFSAQQFPDLHSELNLSSLELGDSALYFCASSVAGGSTDTQYFGPGTRLTVL.